This TCR beta chain was sequenced during a study of blood T cell repertoires in COVID-19. In the study overall: Samples of COVID-19 (acute and convalescent) were obtained from the United States, Italy and Spain.

Produced via immunoSEQ multiplex PCR; TCRdb's table is partial and in-frame only. In the table there are 200,000 to 250,000 clones, 80% of which are singletons. Germline V gene data show CDR1 as KGHDR and CDR2 as SFDVKD. Trimming left V 2 bases short and J 0 bases short, with 12 bases between. This CDR3 is built from 16 residues. This sequence joins TRBV24-1 and TRBJ1-1, with D perhaps matching TRBD1 (6 bases). The sequenced sample was PBMCs or T cells enriched from blood (not recorded which). The receptor comes from a woman between 40 and 55 years old with acute COVID-19. CDR3 nucleotides: TGTGCCACCAGTGATTCCTCCGGACAGATGAACACTGAAGCTTTCTTT. Amino acid sequence: CATSDSSGQMNTEAFF.